These 30 T cell receptor beta chains originate from one sample sequenced in a study of cytomegalovirus exposure and HLA in healthy donors. Using immunoSEQ multiplex PCR, the repertoire was profiled, and TCRdb retains in-frame clones only, with some absent. The table records some 79,000 clones, around 94% of them present only once. Sequencing was done on a sample of PBMCs. All receptors come from a woman between 18 and 29 years old in good health and CMV-seropositive.

The rearrangement joins TRBV6-5 to TRBJ2-7, with 7 bases matching TRBD2. Germline V gene lookup returns CDR1 MNHEY and CDR2 SVGAGI. The V gene end was trimmed by 0 bases and the J gene end by 2 bases; junction bases not matched to a gene: 4. The CDR3 loop spans 15 amino acids. CDR3 sequence: CASSYSGGRAYEQYF. CDR3 sequence (DNA): TGTGCCAGCAGTTACTCGGGTGGGAGGGCCTACGAGCAGTACTTC.

The chain has TRBV7-9 and TRBJ2-3; 10 nucleotides match TRBD2. Germline V gene lookup returns CDR1 SEHNR and CDR2 FQNEAQ (reference sequence). The CDR3 has 16 residues. The J segment lost 2 bases and the V segment lost 5 bases, leaving 7 bases of the junction unmatched. The CDR3 sequence: CASSPEAGGYTDTQYF. The CDR3 DNA reads TGTGCCAGCAGCCCGGAAGCGGGGGGGTACACAGATACGCAGTATTTT.

The chain recombines TRBV10-1 with TRBJ2-7; 7 bases agree with TRBD1. This CDR3 comprises 16 residues. The germline V gene encodes CDR1 WNHNN and CDR2 SYGVQD (reference sequence). Germline trimming cut 2 bases from V and 2 bases from J; bases unmatched to any gene: 9. CDR3 sequence reads: CASSEAGRGTPYEQYF. The CDR3 region has the DNA TGCGCCAGCAGTGAGGCCGGCAGGGGGACCCCCTACGAGCAGTACTTC.

The table lists this clone with a count of one. The genes are TRBV4-1 and TRBJ1-2; D remains ambiguous. CDR1 and CDR2 (germline): MGHRA, YSYEKL. Trimming stripped 0 bases from V and 2 bases from J, with 7 bases between. This CDR3 has 14 residues. The CDR3, as DNA: TGCGCCAGCAGCCAAGAAGGACTAAACTATGGCTACACCTTC. This codes for CASSQEGLNYGYTF.

The chain recombines TRBV2 with TRBJ2-7; D is unclear. CDR3 length equals 13 residues. CDR1 and CDR2 (germline): SNHLY, FYNNEI. Trimming left V 6 bases short and J 5 bases short, with 14 bases between. CDR3 protein: CASREAVTDEQYF. CDR3 coding DNA: TGTGCCAGCAGAGAGGCCGTAACCGACGAGCAGTACTTC.

This rearrangement joins TRBV20-1 to TRBJ1-1; the D is unclear. Trimming shortened V by 3 bases and J by 7 bases, and 6 bases separated the two germline ends. The V gene's germline CDR1 is DFQATT and CDR2 SNEGSKA (reference sequence). The CDR3 covers 10 residues. CDR3 loop: CSASVLEAFF. CDR3 coding DNA: TGCAGTGCTAGCGTACTTGAAGCTTTCTTT.

The chain employs TRBV30 and TRBJ2-3; 15 bases align to TRBD2. The V gene's germline CDR1 is GTSNPN and CDR2 SVGIG (reference sequence). Unmatched junction bases numbered 15, after V lost 3 bases and J lost 5 bases. The CDR3 consists of 19 residues. The CDR3 DNA sequence: TGTGCCTGGAGGTCCATGGGACTAGCGGGAGGCGCCCTAATAGATACGCAGTATTTT. This sequence encodes CAWRSMGLAGGALIDTQYF.

The chain is built from TRBV27 and TRBJ1-5, with D possibly TRBD1 on 6 matching bases. Germline V gene data show CDR1 as MNHEY and CDR2 as SMNVEV (reference sequence). V lost 8 bases to trimming and J lost 5 bases, with 16 bases between them. This CDR3 has 14 amino acids. The CDR3 protein is CASRGWAGDQPQHF. The DNA of the CDR3 is TGTGCCAGCCGAGGGTGGGCAGGGGATCAGCCCCAGCATTTT.

DNA of the CDR3: TGTGCCAGCAGTTTTGCTAGCGGGGGGTTCGATGAGCAGTTCTTC. Translation: CASSFASGGFDEQFF. This chain connects TRBV28 to TRBJ2-1, with TRBD2 matching 11 bases. Germline V gene lookup returns CDR1 MDHEN and CDR2 SYDVKM. The CDR3 covers 15 residues. Germline trimming cut 3 bases from V and 8 bases from J; bases unmatched to any gene: 6.

This clone was found once. CDR3 protein: CASKTTGGEKLFF. DNA for the CDR3: TGTGCCAGTAAAACGACAGGGGGAGAAAAACTGTTTTTT. This chain uses TRBV19 with TRBJ1-4, with TRBD1 identical over 9 bases. This CDR3 has 13 residues. With V trimmed by 7 bases and J by 8 bases, 5 bases remained unmatched. The germline CDR1 and CDR2 sequences are LNHDA and SQIVND (reference sequence).

The CDR3 bases are TGCGCCAGCAGCCATATTCGACAAAGCCAAGAGACCCAGTACTTC. As protein: CASSHIRQSQETQYF. The rearrangement joins TRBV4-3 to TRBJ2-5; D remains unclear. Trimming pared 3 bases from V and 1 base from J, leaving 12 bases between. The CDR3 contains 15 residues. Germline CDR1 and CDR2: LGHNA and YSLEER.

The chain has TRBV18 and TRBJ1-4; 9 bases align to TRBD1. Germline CDR1 reads KGHSH; CDR2 reads LQKENI. J was trimmed by 3 bases and V by 3 bases; bases with no gene match: 2. The CDR3 sequence is 15 residues long. As DNA, the CDR3 is TGTGCCAGCTCACCCGGACAGGGGCCTAATGAAAAACTGTTTTTT. It is translated as CASSPGQGPNEKLFF.

V and J are TRBV18 and TRBJ2-2; 7 nucleotides agree with TRBD1. Germline CDR1 and CDR2: KGHSH and LQKENI. This CDR3 contains 15 residues. Germline trimming cut 6 bases from V and 1 base from J; bases unmatched to any gene: 5. CDR3 residues: CASSSGTVNTGELFF. The CDR3 nucleotides read TGTGCCAGCTCCTCCGGGACAGTGAACACCGGGGAGCTGTTTTTT.

The genes are TRBV11-2 and TRBJ2-2; 10 nucleotides align to TRBD1. V was pared by 6 bases and J by 7 bases, with 8 bases of the junction left unmatched. The CDR3 totals 15 residues. Germline lookup yields CDR1 SGHAT and CDR2 FQNNGV. The CDR3 sequence: CASRPDRGRGGELFF. The CDR3, as DNA: TGTGCCAGCAGACCCGACAGGGGGCGCGGCGGGGAGCTGTTTTTT.

The CDR3 DNA reads TGTGCCAGCAGCGGTGTGCGAGGGACAAAAAACATTCAGTACTTC. Its protein product is CASSGVRGTKNIQYF. The chain joins TRBV2 to TRBJ2-4, with D perhaps matching TRBD1 (6 bases). Germline V gives CDR1 SNHLY, CDR2 FYNNEI. This CDR3 comprises 15 residues. V was trimmed by 6 bases and J by 4 bases, leaving 16 bases between them.

This sequence joins TRBV7-2 and TRBJ2-7, with D possibly matching TRBD2 (7 bases). Trimming pared 4 bases from V and 2 bases from J, leaving 15 bases between. Germline values: CDR1 SGHTA, CDR2 FQGNSA. This CDR3 region has 15 residues. The chain's CDR3 is CASSSRGGGPYEQYF. The CDR3 DNA sequence: TGTGCCAGCAGCTCCCGTGGGGGGGGGCCCTACGAGCAGTACTTC.

This chain links TRBV6-5 with TRBJ1-1, with 9 positions matching TRBD1. CDR3 size: 15 residues. Trimming took 5 bases from V and 1 from J; bases not matched to a gene: 5. Per the germline V gene, CDR1 is MNHEY and CDR2 is SVGAGI. The CDR3: CASSKPGQGNTEAFF. The CDR3 nucleotides are TGTGCCAGCAGTAAACCGGGACAGGGGAACACTGAAGCTTTCTTT.

V usage is TRBV5-1 and J usage is TRBJ1-2; D is perhaps TRBD1 (6 bases). The CDR3 loop spans 15 amino acids. Germline V gives CDR1 SGHRS, CDR2 YFSETQ. V was trimmed by 4 bases and J by 0 bases, leaving 13 bases between them. This CDR3 reads CASSRSGATNYGYTF. CDR3 DNA sequence: TGCGCCAGCAGCCGATCAGGGGCGACTAACTATGGCTACACCTTC.

V usage is TRBV6-5 and J usage is TRBJ1-1; 7 positions agree with TRBD1. CDR3 size: 15 residues. Per the germline V gene, CDR1 is MNHEY and CDR2 is SVGAGI. Trimming at V came to 4 bases and at J to 5 bases, leaving 10 bases not matched to a gene. The DNA for the CDR3 is TGTGCCAGCAGTTCGTGGCAGGGGGTAGAAACTGAAGCTTTCTTT. Amino acid sequence: CASSSWQGVETEAFF.

The rearrangement uses TRBV11-2 and TRBJ2-3; 10 bases are shared with TRBD1. V lost 3 bases, J lost 5 bases, and 11 bases stayed unmatched. This CDR3 is 17 amino acids long. The germline V gene has CDR1 SGHAT and CDR2 FQNNGV. Here the CDR3 reads CASSFNRDRGMVDTQYF. CDR3 in DNA: TGTGCCAGCAGCTTCAACCGGGACAGGGGAATGGTAGATACGCAGTATTTT. Combining the CDR3 with reference TRBV11-2 and TRBJ2-3 gives the whole variable domain EAGVAQSPRYKIIEKRQSVAFWCNPISGHATLYWYQQILGQGPKLLIQFQNNGVVDDSQLPKDRFSAERLKGVDSTLKIQPAKLEDSAVYLCASSFNRDRGMVDTQYFGPGTRLTVL.

The chain has TRBV7-9 and TRBJ1-4, with D tentatively TRBD1 (5 bases). The CDR3 is 17 residues long. The V gene's germline CDR1 is SEHNR and CDR2 FQNEAQ (reference sequence). Deletions cut 2 bases from V and 6 bases from J, with 19 bases between. CDR3 nucleotide sequence: TGTGCCAGCAGCTTACGGACATGGTATCCGGGTTATGAAAAACTGTTTTTT. Translating it yields CASSLRTWYPGYEKLFF.

This clone appeared once. CDR3 sequence (DNA): TGCGCCAGCAGTCCAGTCGCGGGGGGCTCCTACGAGCAGTACTTC. As protein: CASSPVAGGSYEQYF. The chain joins TRBV4-1 to TRBJ2-7; 8 positions agree with TRBD2. Losses at the gene ends were 6 bases for V and 0 bases for J; bases not matched to a gene: 7. This CDR3 comprises 15 residues. In germline, CDR1 is MGHRA, CDR2 YSYEKL.

The chain joins TRBV29-1 to TRBJ2-1; D gene ambiguous. The V end was cut by 4 bases, the J end by 4 bases, with 11 bases between. The germline V gene encodes CDR1 SQVTM and CDR2 ANQGSEA. The CDR3 spans 13 residues. The CDR3 spells CSVVVVSYNEQFF. CDR3 coding DNA: TGCAGCGTTGTAGTTGTTTCATACAATGAGCAGTTCTTC.

The chain has TRBV11-1 and TRBJ1-3, with D unclear. Looked up from germline, CDR1 is SGHAT and CDR2 is FQDESV (reference sequence). The CDR3 spans 17 residues. V dropped 1 base and J dropped 0 bases, with 13 bases sitting between them. This CDR3 is CASSLGGYRSSGNTIYF. CDR3 coding DNA: TGTGCCAGCAGCTTAGGCGGCTACCGATCCTCTGGAAACACCATATATTTT.

The V and J genes are TRBV13 and TRBJ1-2; D perhaps matches TRBD1 (5 bases). Per germline, CDR1 PRHDT and CDR2 FYEKMQ (reference sequence). This CDR3 has 14 residues. The V end was cut by 4 bases, the J end by 0 bases, with 9 bases between. Written as DNA, the CDR3 is TGTGCCAGCAGCTGGAGGGGATCTAACTATGGCTACACCTTC. Translating it yields CASSWRGSNYGYTF.

This clone has only a few counts. The chain uses TRBV2 and TRBJ1-2; TRBD1 matches 8 bases. CDR1 SNHLY and CDR2 FYNNEI come from the germline V gene. Losses at the gene ends were 4 bases for V and 8 bases for J; bases not matched to a gene: 0. The CDR3 has 11 amino acids. In DNA, the CDR3 is TGTGCCAGCAGTGGACAGGGGGGCTACACCTTC. Translated: CASSGQGGYTF.

The V and J genes are TRBV30 and TRBJ1-6; D possibly corresponds to TRBD1 (5 bases). The CDR3 loop spans 16 amino acids. Germline V gene sequence: CDR1 GTSNPN, CDR2 SVGIG (reference sequence). Trimming removed 4 bases from V and 9 bases from J, with 22 bases in between. The CDR3 DNA follows: TGTGCCTGGAACAGCTTGACAGCCCGGATAGGTTCACCCCTCCACTTT. Protein sequence: CAWNSLTARIGSPLHF.

This clone occurred once. The chain employs TRBV28 and TRBJ2-1; TRBD2 is a possible D gene (6 bases). V was clipped by 3 bases and J by 4 bases, with 13 bases between them. This CDR3 region has 15 residues. Germline V gene sequence: CDR1 MDHEN, CDR2 SYDVKM. This CDR3 reads CASSLFGGNYNEQFF. CDR3 coding DNA: TGTGCCAGCAGTTTGTTCGGAGGGAATTACAATGAGCAGTTCTTC.

This chain uses TRBV2 with TRBJ1-2, with a possible D match to TRBD1 (5 bases). From germline, CDR1 is SNHLY and CDR2 FYNNEI. CDR3 length: 12 residues. V lost 8 bases to trimming and J lost 4 bases, with 11 bases between them. The DNA of the CDR3 is TGTGCCAGCTTTCGGGGGGGCTATGGCTACACCTTC. Translated: CASFRGGYGYTF. Drawing the rest from reference TRBV2 and TRBJ1-2, the complete variable domain is EPEVTQTPSHQVTQMGQEVILRCVPISNHLYFYWYRQILGQKVEFLVSFYNNEISEKSEIFDDQFSVERPDGSNFTLKIRSTKLEDSAMYFCASFRGGYGYTFGSGTRLTVV.

The V gene is TRBV9, the J gene TRBJ2-7; 9 bases agree with TRBD2. The CDR3 has 14 residues. Germline-derived CDR1 and CDR2 are SGDLS and YYNGEE. The V and J ends lost 5 bases and 3 bases, in that order; junction bases with no gene match: 6. This CDR3 is CASSSTSGGYEQYF. In DNA form, the CDR3 reads TGTGCCAGCAGTTCGACTAGCGGCGGCTACGAGCAGTACTTC.